This T cell receptor beta chain derives from a study of T cell repertoires in cytomegalovirus infection. Overall study context: In the study, CMV epitopes included recently identified HLA-C-restricted and well-studied HLA-B-restricted ones. Both a matching HLA type and CMV infection were indicated by public TCR beta signatures.

A single record per CDR3 protein comes from TCRdb applying MiXCR to the reads. The data hold about 270,000 distinct CDR3 sequences, with approximately 22% observed a single time. Study-wide points: Clonotype analysis showed dominance of the ex vivo response by HLA-C-restricted CMV-specific TCR beta clonotypes.

Trimming cost V 5 bases and J 2 bases, with 6 bases left between them. Looked up from germline, CDR1 is SGHVS and CDR2 is FQNEAQ. This CDR3 is 12 amino acids long. This clonotype appeared many times. What it binds is unknown. The genes are TRBV7-8 and TRBJ1-2; unclear D gene. The sequence came from a human donor in good health (CMV status not recorded). Some clones in this sample may be carry-over from other donors' samples. This sample comprised cultured PBMCs, obtained from culture after CMV antigen stimulation. The CDR3 bases are TGTGCCAGCAGCCTCAACAACTATGGCTACACCTTC. It is translated as CASSLNNYGYTF.